Here is one T cell receptor (beta chain) with its context. Its antigen is not identified. The data belong to a study of shared clonotypes between healthy human individuals. Whole-study results and caveats: Clonotype sharing across four donors was observed for around 4.5% of naive CD4 clonotypes. Naive subsets tended to show greater estimated richness than memory subsets.

Libraries were prepared by immunoSEQ multiplex PCR; TCRdb keeps only in-frame clonotypes and omits some of them. The sample shows a few million clones, approximately 93% of them seen only once. The CDR3 runs to 14 residues. Germline CDR1 and CDR2: SEHNR and FQNEAQ (reference sequence). V shed 5 bases and J 6 bases; nucleotides not matched to a gene: 9. The rearrangement uses TRBV7-9 and TRBJ2-7, with 8 bases that match TRBD1. Sequenced material: naive CD4+ T cells from PBMCs. Subset indicated: CD45RA+ positively selected. The receptor's source is a man aged 18-30 years in good health. Some clones in this sample may be carry-over from other donors' samples. CDR3 DNA: TGTGCCAGCAGCCCTACCCCGGACAGGGTCGAGCAGTACTTC. This encodes CASSPTPDRVEQYF.